The T cell receptor (beta chain) described here comes from a study of post-analysis software for immune sequencing data (dated by TCRdb to the mid-2010s). The study in broad terms: Disease courses on record covered relapsing-remitting, secondary progressive and progressive-relapsing multiple sclerosis, though some patients had no subtype annotation. A subset of samples was prepared in parallel using single-end sample barcoding, then pooled and co-amplified after Illumina adapter ligation. The multiple sclerosis patient repertoires were compared with approximately 11 previously published healthy control repertoires from donors aged 6 to 25 years. What the research found in general, with its limitations: The multiple sclerosis patient group was slightly younger than the control group. Normalized Chao1 diversity was significantly lower in multiple sclerosis patients than controls, suggesting substantial peripheral T-cell clonal expansion. Direct clustering with F measure revealed strong co-clustering of samples prepared in the same batch, which led to a batch-effect correction. Significantly higher frequencies in patients than in controls were found for about five TRBV segments, including TRBV5-6, TRBV5-1 and TRBV20-1.

As for this clonotype: What this receptor recognizes is not known. It has no much larger one-base neighbor in the sample; base qualities were not kept.

The CDR3 runs 12 residues from the cysteine to the phenylalanine. The entry retains the CDR3 DNA only, 36 bases that are in frame from base 1. Looking up the germline V gene (reference sequence) yields CDR1 MNHEY and CDR2 SMNVEV. V sheds 2 bases and J sheds 11 bases, leaving 12 bases between their ends. To demonstrate the VDJtools post-analysis software, TCR beta repertoires were profiled from the peripheral blood of 10 to 15 young patients with multiple sclerosis. The multiple sclerosis patients were children and adolescents ranging in age from roughly 6 to 15 years. Library preparation used PCR. Data came from an Illumina HiSeq 2500. To reduce PCR and sequencing biases, unique molecular identifiers were built into the TCR beta cDNA libraries. Every 1 to 10 million input T cells yielded around 500,000 cDNA molecules, meaning each molecule approximated one T cell. The patient libraries were prepared and sequenced with the same protocol used for the earlier healthy control dataset. Within a given batch, samples were prepared together, multiplexed and sequenced on the same HiSeq lane. In the source study's methods: Raw barcoded reads were processed with MIGEC, and single-read molecular identifier groups were discarded before consensus assembly and CDR3 extraction. VDJtools was used for post-analysis of the clonotype tables, and diversity was normalized by down-sampling every dataset to the size of the smallest sample. Repertoire overlap clustering matched CDR3 amino acid but not nucleotide sequences to correct batch-related cross-sample contamination. TCRdb cleaned the public reads at Q25 with fastp, built clones with MiXCR and kept in-frame beta chains. Under each unique CDR3 protein, matching rows form one entry showing the most common genes and DNA. These V and J calls originate from TCRdb's pipeline instead of the authors' own analysis. In this sample the table shows 700,000 to 800,000 distinct CDR3 sequences, roughly 27% of which occur a single time. 0.5% to 0.6% of the sample belongs to the ten largest clones.

The clonotype originates from a girl between 5 and 17 years old with multiple sclerosis. Sequenced sample: blood. The chain is encoded by TRBV27 joined to TRBJ2-5; confidence is insufficient to name the D gene. The CDR3 corresponds to CASSLGLGKQYF. The nucleotides are TGTGCCAGCAGTTTAGGTCTGGGGAAGCAGTACTTC.